The 25 T cell receptor beta chains in this list originate from one sample, sequenced in a study of shared clonotypes between healthy human individuals. The table came from immunoSEQ multiplex PCR; TCRdb's copy has only in-frame clones and leaves some out. The table has around 500,000 clones, more than 65% seen once. Sequencing was carried out using PBMCs. The origin of the receptors is a middle-aged woman in good health. Some clones in this sample may be carry-over from other donors' samples.

The chain uses TRBV7-9 and TRBJ1-2; no definite D call. The ends were cut back, 5 bases at V and 4 bases at J, with 8 bases in the middle. Germline V gene lookup returns CDR1 SEHNR and CDR2 FQNEAQ (reference sequence). The CDR3 has 12 amino acids. The CDR3 region has the DNA TGTGCCAGCAGCCCTGACACCTATGGCTACACCTTC. As protein: CASSPDTYGYTF.

The CDR3 DNA sequence: TGTGCCAGCAGTCTTAGCGGGAGAGTGGAGACCCAGTACTTC. It is translated as CASSLSGRVETQYF. The chain couples TRBV7-8 to TRBJ2-5; 9 positions agree with TRBD2. CDR1 and CDR2 from the germline V gene are SGHVS and FQNEAQ. J was trimmed by 5 bases and V by 6 bases; bases with no gene match: 7. This CDR3 region has 14 residues.

V gene TRBV18 combines with J gene TRBJ1-4; D perhaps matches TRBD1 (5 bases). This CDR3 region has 16 residues. The germline V and J ends were trimmed by 3 bases and 3 bases, with 14 bases remaining between them. Germline CDR1 KGHSH, CDR2 LQKENI. CDR3 region: CASSPRQGFANEKLFF. CDR3 nucleotides: TGTGCCAGCTCACCGAGGCAGGGTTTCGCTAATGAAAAACTGTTTTTT.

J is TRBJ2-4 and V is TRBV7-9; D unresolved. V was clipped by 5 bases and J by 0 bases, with 11 bases between them. CDR1 is SEHNR, CDR2 FQNEAQ, per germline (reference sequence). This CDR3 has 15 amino acids. CDR3 coding DNA: TGTGCCAGCAGCCCGGACGGTCTAGCCAAAAACATTCAGTACTTC. Amino acids: CASSPDGLAKNIQYF.

This clone showed up just once. Given a far larger clone just one base away, this is likely a sequencing read error. The chain is built from TRBV19 and TRBJ1-1; D gene uncertain. The CDR3 length is 11 residues. Germline V gene sequence: CDR1 LNHDA, CDR2 SQIVND (reference sequence). Trimming stripped 3 bases from V and 6 bases from J, with 5 bases between. CDR3 bases: TGTGCCAGTAGTATTAGGGCTGAAGCTTTCTTT. This translates into CASSIRAEAFF.

The chain combines TRBV7-6 with TRBJ2-3; TRBD2 might be the D (5 bases). This CDR3 comprises 15 residues. Germline V lookup: CDR1 SGHVS, CDR2 FNYEAQ. V was trimmed by 5 bases and J by 7 bases, leaving 19 bases between them. The CDR3: CASSTVGRGSHTQYF. CDR3 in DNA: TGTGCCAGCAGCACAGTAGGACGGGGATCACATACGCAGTATTTT.

The V call is TRBV19, the J call TRBJ2-7, with 8 bases identical to TRBD2. The J segment lost 6 bases and the V segment lost 5 bases, leaving 18 bases of the junction unmatched. Per germline, CDR1 LNHDA and CDR2 SQIVND (reference sequence). The CDR3 is 17 amino acids. The CDR3 reads CASSDGGGRRGRVEQYF. The CDR3 nucleotides read TGTGCCAGTAGTGATGGCGGGGGGCGGAGAGGTCGCGTCGAGCAGTACTTC.

The chain carries TRBV5-1 and TRBJ1-2, with TRBD1 as a possible D gene (5 bases). V gave up 3 bases and J gave up 3 bases, with 9 bases separating them. This CDR3 is built from 13 residues. CDR1 and CDR2 from the germline V gene are SGHRS and YFSETQ. The CDR3, as DNA: TGCGCCAGCAGCTCCGGGACGGACTATGGCTACACCTTC. Its protein is CASSSGTDYGYTF.

The CDR3 is CASSTTGVGEQYF. The CDR3 nucleotides are TGTGCCAGCAGCACGACAGGGGTGGGAGAGCAGTACTTC. The rearrangement links TRBV7-3 to TRBJ2-7; TRBD1 aligns across 8 bases. There are 13 residues in the CDR3. Germline V gene sequence: CDR1 SGHTA, CDR2 FQGTGA. V was clipped by 5 bases and J by 7 bases; unmatched bases: 7.

V is TRBV11-3 and J is TRBJ2-7, with a weak D call TRBD2 (6 bases). The CDR3 spans 14 residues. V was clipped by 5 bases and J by 3 bases, with 14 bases between them. Germline V gene sequence: CDR1 SGHNT, CDR2 YENEEA. CDR3 in DNA: TGTGCCAGCAGCCCTGGACTACCCCGCTACGAGCAGTACTTC. Translation: CASSPGLPRYEQYF. The entire variable domain, with the rest obtained from reference TRBV11-3 and TRBJ2-7, is as follows: EAGVVQSPRYKIIEKKQPVAFWCNPISGHNTLYWYLQNLGQGPELLIRYENEEAVDDSQLPKDRFSAERLKGVDSTLKIQPAELGDSAVYLCASSPGLPRYEQYFGPGTRLTVT.

This chain joins TRBV6-4 and TRBJ2-1, with TRBD2 identical over 10 bases. CDR3 length: 16 amino acids. Trimming removed 4 bases from V and 2 bases from J; junction bases left unmatched: 5. Germline V gives CDR1 MRHNA, CDR2 SNTAGT. CDR3 sequence reads: CASSATAGGPYNEQFF. CDR3 in DNA: TGTGCCAGCAGTGCAACAGCGGGAGGGCCCTACAATGAGCAGTTCTTC.

This clone was observed once. The J gene is TRBJ2-7, the V gene TRBV7-9; 10 positions match TRBD1. Germline values: CDR1 SEHNR, CDR2 FQNEAQ (reference sequence). The V gene end was trimmed by 6 bases and the J gene end by 3 bases; junction bases not matched to a gene: 20. This CDR3 region has 19 residues. Here the CDR3 reads CASRSIPGQGLTEGYEQYF. For the CDR3, the DNA is TGTGCCAGCAGATCCATTCCGGGACAGGGGTTGACGGAGGGCTACGAGCAGTACTTC.

Concerning this clone itself: Other DNA sequences of this sample code for an identical CDR3. The rearrangement joins TRBV29-1 to TRBJ2-7; 10 bases are a match to TRBD2. The CDR3 is 13 residues long. The junction had 3 bases not matched to a gene; V was cut back by 5 bases and J by 2 bases. Germline V gene lookup returns CDR1 SQVTM and CDR2 ANQGSEA. The CDR3 DNA is TGCAGCGTTCGGACTAGCGGAACCTACGAGCAGTACTTC. Amino acid sequence: CSVRTSGTYEQYF.

Regarding this clone: A read error is the likely source, as a far larger clone sits one nucleotide away. Other DNA sequences from this sample encode an identical CDR3 as well. The chain employs TRBV4-2 and TRBJ2-1; D may be TRBD2 (6 bases). The CDR3 loop spans 16 amino acids. Germline V gene sequence: CDR1 LGHNA, CDR2 YNFKEQ. V was clipped by 0 bases and J by 6 bases, with 15 bases between them. The CDR3 nucleotides read TGTGCCAGCAGCCAAGATGAAGGTAGCGGTAGCAATGAGCAGTTCTTC. This encodes CASSQDEGSGSNEQFF.

The DNA of the CDR3 is TGTGCCAGCACCCCGGCGGGGCCTCAGCCCCAGCATTTT. It translates to CASTPAGPQPQHF. This sequence joins TRBV28 and TRBJ1-5; weak D call: TRBD1 (5 bases). CDR3 length: 13 residues. The V gene's germline CDR1 is MDHEN and CDR2 SYDVKM. Trimming cost V 7 bases and J 6 bases, with 13 bases left between them. The full variable domain, completed using reference TRBV28 and TRBJ1-5, is DVKVTQSSRYLVKRTGEKVFLECVQDMDHENMFWYRQDPGLGLRLIYFSYDVKMKEKGDIPEGYSVSREKKERFSLILESASTNQTSMYLCASTPAGPQPQHFGDGTRLSIL.

This chain uses TRBV27 with TRBJ1-5, with D perhaps matching TRBD1 (5 bases). CDR3 length: 14 residues. The germline gives CDR1 MNHEY, CDR2 SMNVEV (reference sequence). V gave up 6 bases and J gave up 3 bases, with 12 bases separating them. This chain's CDR3 is CASRVGGNNQPQHF. For the CDR3, the DNA is TGTGCCAGCAGGGTCGGGGGGAACAATCAGCCCCAGCATTTT.

V and J are TRBV6-4 and TRBJ2-1; D might be TRBD2 (7 bases). The V gene lost 2 bases and the J gene lost 8 bases, with 25 bases spanning the gap. The CDR3 is 18 amino acids. Germline CDR1 reads MRHNA; CDR2 reads SNTAGT. The CDR3 sequence is CASSDTWPAGLGGDEQFF. The CDR3 region has the DNA TGTGCCAGCAGTGACACATGGCCGGCGGGATTAGGGGGGGATGAGCAGTTCTTC.

This clone was picked up one time. The chain uses TRBV5-4 and TRBJ1-4; D gene unclear. V was trimmed by 3 bases and J by 6 bases, leaving 6 bases between them. This CDR3 region has 12 residues. Germline CDR1 SGHNT, CDR2 YYREEE (reference sequence). This chain's CDR3 is CASSSGDEKLFF. The CDR3 nucleotides read TGTGCCAGCAGCTCGGGTGATGAAAAACTGTTTTTT.

The CDR3 reads CASSPDRGSFGQYF. Here the CDR3 DNA reads TGTGCCAGCAGCCCTGACAGGGGCTCGTTCGGGCAGTACTTC. J is TRBJ2-7 and V is TRBV11-2, with 8 positions matching TRBD1. CDR1 is SGHAT and CDR2 is FQNNGV in the germline V gene. The length of the CDR3 is 14 residues. J was trimmed by 9 bases and V by 5 bases; bases with no gene match: 12.

In DNA, the CDR3 is TGTGCCAGCAGGCCTAGCGGGAGTACAGATACGCAGTATTTT. Translated, it gives CASRPSGSTDTQYF. The chain recombines TRBV6-6 with TRBJ2-3, with 10 bases aligning to TRBD2. J gave up 3 bases and V 6 bases, and 3 bases lay outside the gene matches. This CDR3 has 14 amino acids. Per the germline V gene, CDR1 is MNHNY and CDR2 is SVGAGI (reference sequence).

The V gene is TRBV2, the J gene TRBJ1-5; TRBD1 matches 9 bases. The junction had 3 bases not matched to a gene; V was cut back by 4 bases and J by 5 bases. The CDR3 length is 14 residues. Germline CDR1 is SNHLY and CDR2 is FYNNEI. In DNA form, the CDR3 reads TGTGCCAGCAGTGTTAGGACAGGGGATCAGCCCCAGCATTTT. It codes for CASSVRTGDQPQHF. Full variable domain (rest looked up from reference TRBV2 and TRBJ1-5): EPEVTQTPSHQVTQMGQEVILRCVPISNHLYFYWYRQILGQKVEFLVSFYNNEISEKSEIFDDQFSVERPDGSNFTLKIRSTKLEDSAMYFCASSVRTGDQPQHFGDGTRLSIL.

V gene TRBV18 combines with J gene TRBJ2-1; possibly TRBD1 or TRBD2 for D (5 bases each). Per the germline V gene, CDR1 is KGHSH and CDR2 is LQKENI. V was trimmed by 1 base and J by 4 bases, leaving 11 bases between them. The CDR3 has 15 amino acids. The CDR3 sequence: CASSPLLGPYNEQFF. CDR3 in DNA: TGTGCCAGCTCACCACTATTGGGACCGTACAATGAGCAGTTCTTC.

Points on this clone: This sequence is one base from a far larger clone and is likely a read error. The V call is TRBV25-1, the J call TRBJ2-1, with no clear D. The CDR3 is 14 amino acids. The V and J ends lost 1 base and 4 bases respectively, with 8 bases between them. The germline V gene has CDR1 MGHDK and CDR2 SYGVNS. The DNA of the CDR3 is TGTGCCAGCAGTGAATTTTGTACTTACAATGAGCAGTTCTTC. Its protein is CASSEFCTYNEQFF.

This clone was detected a few times. A much larger clone differs by one base, so this may be a read error. This CDR3 is also generated by other DNA sequences in the sample. The chain couples TRBV5-1 to TRBJ2-1, with 13 bases identical to TRBD2. The CDR3 is made up of 16 amino acids. CDR1 and CDR2 from the germline V gene are SGHRS and YFSETQ. Trimming took 8 bases from V and 9 from J; bases not matched to a gene: 14. The CDR3 protein is CASSGTSGRAGGEQFF. For the CDR3, the DNA is TGCGCCAGTAGCGGAACTAGCGGGAGGGCCGGGGGTGAGCAGTTCTTC.

Of note for this clone: This clone may be a read error of a much larger clone one base away. This chain links TRBV5-6 with TRBJ2-1, with a possible D match to TRBD1 (5 bases). The germline V gene has CDR1 SGHDT and CDR2 YYEEEE. The CDR3 runs to 15 residues. The ends were cut back, 5 bases at V and 7 bases at J, with 19 bases in the middle. CDR3 in DNA: TGTGCCAGCAGGCTAGACAGTGGGCTTCTGAATGAGCAGTTCTTC. Its translation is CASRLDSGLLNEQFF.